This T cell receptor (beta chain) comes out of a study of T-cell memory formation after mild COVID-19. The CDR3 covers 14 residues. Trimming cost V 5 bases and J 5 bases, with 10 bases left between them. Germline V gives CDR1 MNHEY, CDR2 SMNVEV (reference sequence). MiXCR was run by TCRdb on the 5' RACE reads, yielding one entry per CDR3 protein. The sample has under 250,000 distinct CDR3 sequences; 10% to 13% are singletons. This clonotype was found a few times. This TCR derives from a man aged 18 to 30 who had mild COVID-19 (a few samples of this study predate the infection). Cell type and time point are not known. V gene TRBV27 combines with J gene TRBJ1-6; D is uncertain. Sequenced sample: PBMCs or a T cell subset sorted from them (not recorded which). CDR3 sequence reads: CASSTQKHNSPLHF. In DNA, the CDR3 is TGTGCCAGCAGTACCCAGAAACATAATTCACCCCTCCACTTT.